This TCR beta chain was sequenced during a study of T cells in Graves' hyperthyroidism and ophthalmopathy. Germline CDR1 MNHNS, CDR2 SASEGT. This CDR3 comprises 15 residues. Deletions cut 3 bases from V and 4 bases from J, with 10 bases between. Amplified TCR beta CDR3 regions derived from RNA transcripts. A set of HTBI primers served as the primers for a first-round RT-PCR of the TCR CDR3. TCRdb re-analysed the multiplex PCR reads in MiXCR, keeping a single row per CDR3 protein. Of about 600,000 distinct CDR3 sequences in the sample, around 16% are singletons; the top ten hold 3% to 4%. The sequencing input was blood. The chain uses TRBV6-1 and TRBJ1-6; D gene ambiguous. This clonotype was sampled from a woman aged 40 to 50 with Graves' ophthalmopathy. The CDR3 DNA reads TGTGCCAGCAGTGACTGGGCTCAGTATAATTCACCCCTCCACTTT. Protein product: CASSDWAQYNSPLHF.